The TCR beta chain under discussion was sequenced for a study of early T cells in non-severe SARS-CoV-2 infection. Study-level background: Chains were unpaired, as sequencing was done on bulk RNA from unsorted whole blood.

Many counts were recorded for this clonotype. Attachment of unique molecular identifiers to individual cDNA molecules was performed. From the 5' RACE reads, TCRdb called clonotypes with MiXCR, one entry per CDR3 protein. The data hold 45,000 to 55,000 distinct CDR3 sequences, with roughly 13% observed a single time. CDR3 length: 16 amino acids. Germline V lookup: CDR1 MNHEY, CDR2 SVGAGI. The V end lost 2 bases, the J end lost 1 base, and 13 bases lay between the germline ends. The TCR was taken from an adult who was a healthcare worker with PCR-confirmed SARS-CoV-2 infection or an uninfected control (not recorded which). Input material: whole blood. The chain has TRBV6-5 and TRBJ2-3; weak D call: TRBD1 (5 bases). CDR3 sequence: CASSYIGADRTDTQYF. The CDR3 DNA is TGTGCCAGCAGTTACATAGGGGCGGATCGCACAGATACGCAGTATTTT.